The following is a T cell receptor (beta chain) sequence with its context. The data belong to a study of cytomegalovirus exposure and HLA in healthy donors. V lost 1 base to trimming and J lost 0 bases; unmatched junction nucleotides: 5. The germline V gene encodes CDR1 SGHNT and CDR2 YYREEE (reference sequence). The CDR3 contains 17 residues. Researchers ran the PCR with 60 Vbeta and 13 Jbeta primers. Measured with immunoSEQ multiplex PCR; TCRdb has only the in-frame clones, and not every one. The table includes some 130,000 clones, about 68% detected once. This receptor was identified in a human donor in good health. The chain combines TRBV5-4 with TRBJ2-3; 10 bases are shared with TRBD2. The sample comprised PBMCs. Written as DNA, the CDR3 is TGTGCCAGCAGCTTGTGGGTAGCGGGAGGTAGCACAGATACGCAGTATTTT. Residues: CASSLWVAGGSTDTQYF.